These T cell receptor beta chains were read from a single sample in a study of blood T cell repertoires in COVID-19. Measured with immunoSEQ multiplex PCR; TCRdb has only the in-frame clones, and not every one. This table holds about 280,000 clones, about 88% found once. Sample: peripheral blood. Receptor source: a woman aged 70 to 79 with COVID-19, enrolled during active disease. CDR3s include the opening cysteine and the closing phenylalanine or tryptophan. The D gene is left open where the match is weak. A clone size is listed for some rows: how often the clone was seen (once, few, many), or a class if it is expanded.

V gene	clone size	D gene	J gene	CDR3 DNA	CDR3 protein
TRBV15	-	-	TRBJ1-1	TGTGCCACCAGCAGAGATCTAAAGCCGGGGTCGAGTACTGAAGCTTTCTTT	CATSRDLKPGSSTEAFF
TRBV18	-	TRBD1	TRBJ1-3	TGTGCCAGCTCACCCCAACAGGGGCGAAACACCATATATTTT	CASSPQQGRNTIYF
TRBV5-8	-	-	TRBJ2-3	TGTGCCAGCAGCTTGGGGCTAGCTAGAGATACGCAGTATTTT	CASSLGLARDTQYF
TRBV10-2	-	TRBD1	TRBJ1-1	TGCGCCAGCAGGCGACAGGGGAAGGACACTGAAGCTTTCTTT	CASRRQGKDTEAFF
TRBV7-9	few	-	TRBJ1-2	TGTGCCAGCAGCAACGACAGGATCGGCTATGGCTACACCTTC	CASSNDRIGYGYTF
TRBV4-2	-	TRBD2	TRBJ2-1	TGTGCCAGCAGCCAAGACAGTCTAGCGGGGGGGTACGACAATGAGCAGTTCTTC	CASSQDSLAGGYDNEQFF
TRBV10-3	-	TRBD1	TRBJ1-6	TGTGCCATCAGTGGGGGACAGCTCGGCTCCTATAATTCACCCCTCCACTTT	CAISGGQLGSYNSPLHF
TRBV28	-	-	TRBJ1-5	TGTGCCAGCAGTTTTGGTTCTACGTTTCGGAGGGGCAATCAGCCCCAGCATTTT	CASSFGSTFRRGNQPQHF
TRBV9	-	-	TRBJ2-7	TGTGCCAGCAGCGTCGGACAGCCCGACGAGCAGTACTTC	CASSVGQPDEQYF
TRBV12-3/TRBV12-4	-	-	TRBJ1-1	TGTGCCAGCACCCTGACAGCGAACACTGAAGCTTTCTTT	CASTLTANTEAFF
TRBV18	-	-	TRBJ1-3	TGTGCCAGCTCACCGGGCATTAATCCCTCTGGAAACACCATATATTTT	CASSPGINPSGNTIYF
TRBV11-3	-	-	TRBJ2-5	TGTGCCAGCAGCCCGCGGGGACAAGAGACCCAGTACTTC	CASSPRGQETQYF
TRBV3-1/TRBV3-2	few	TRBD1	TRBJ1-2	TGTGCCAGCAGCCAAGATTTCGGACAGGGCTATGGCTACACCTTC	CASSQDFGQGYGYTF
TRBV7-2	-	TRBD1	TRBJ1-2	TGTGCCAGCAGCTTAGTGACAGGGCCCACTAACTATGGCTACACCTTC	CASSLVTGPTNYGYTF
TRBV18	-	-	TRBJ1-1	TGTGCCAGCTCACCAGGCAGGGGAGTGACGAACACTGAAGCTTTCTTT	CASSPGRGVTNTEAFF
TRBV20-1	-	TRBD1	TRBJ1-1	TGCAGTGCTAACAGGGGTCGCGAAGCTTTCTTT	CSANRGREAFF
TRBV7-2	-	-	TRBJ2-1	TGTGCCAGCAGCTTCCTGCGGGGGCCTAACAATGAGCAGTTCTTC	CASSFLRGPNNEQFF
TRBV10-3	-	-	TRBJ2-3	TGTGCCATCGGCACGGGGGCAGATACGCAGTATTTT	CAIGTGADTQYF
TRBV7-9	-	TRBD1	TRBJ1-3	TGTGCCAGCAGCTCGGACAGGGACTCTGGAAACACCATATATTTT	CASSSDRDSGNTIYF
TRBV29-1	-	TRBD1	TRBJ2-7	TGCAGCGTTGGACAGGGTTCACGTGAGCAGTACTTC	CSVGQGSREQYF
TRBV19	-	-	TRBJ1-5	TGTGCCAGTCAGTACGGAGGGAGTCAGCCCCAGCATTTT	CASQYGGSQPQHF
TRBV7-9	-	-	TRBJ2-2	TGTGCCAGCAGTAGGGGAACCGGGGAGCTGTTTTTT	CASSRGTGELFF
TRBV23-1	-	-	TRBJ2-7	TGCGCCGGGCCTATTAGACAGTCTCCCTCCTACGAGCAGTACTTC	CAGPIRQSPSYEQYF
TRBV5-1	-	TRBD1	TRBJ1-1	TGCGCCAGCAGCTTGGAGGGGGCTTCTGAAGCTTTCTTT	CASSLEGASEAFF
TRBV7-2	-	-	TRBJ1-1	TGTGCCAGCAGCTTAAATCCTCCTTGGTCCCGGGGGGTAGCTTTCTTT	CASSLNPPWSRGVAFF